These 32 T cell receptor beta chains were all obtained from the same sample, sequenced in a study of T-cell memory formation after mild COVID-19. MiXCR, applied by TCRdb to the 5' RACE reads, yields one record per CDR3 protein. The sample yields more than 55,000 distinct CDR3 sequences, 8% to 9.5% seen once. Sequenced sample: PBMCs or a T cell subset sorted from them (not recorded which). Receptors originate from a man aged 18-30 years who had mild COVID-19 (a few samples of this study predate the infection). Cell type and time point are not known.

The rearrangement links TRBV30 to TRBJ1-5; no clear D gene. Germline V gene data show CDR1 as GTSNPN and CDR2 as SVGIG (reference sequence). V shed 5 bases and J shed 1 base, with 9 bases lying between them. The CDR3 length is 13 residues. The CDR3 DNA is TGTGCCTGGGGGAGGGAGAGCAATCAGCCCCAGCATTTT. It yields the protein CAWGRESNQPQHF.

This sequence joins TRBV6-5 and TRBJ2-5, with D possibly TRBD2 on 5 matching bases. CDR3 length equals 15 residues. V dropped 5 bases and J dropped 2 bases, with 15 bases sitting between them. The V gene's germline CDR1 is MNHEY and CDR2 SVGAGI. The DNA for the CDR3 is TGTGCCAGCAGTCGACGACGACCGGGACAAGAGACCCAGTACTTC. Amino acids: CASSRRRPGQETQYF.

The chain uses TRBV5-1 and TRBJ1-1; unclear D gene. The CDR3 has 13 residues. Germline lookup yields CDR1 SGHRS and CDR2 YFSETQ. The V and J ends lost 5 bases and 13 bases respectively, with 21 bases between them. The CDR3 region has the DNA TGCGCCAGCAGTGAGGGAGACCAAAGGGCCGGTTTCTTT. This encodes CASSEGDQRAGFF.

This clonotype was found a few times. The rearrangement joins TRBV6-2 or TRBV6-3 to TRBJ1-2; D is unresolved. This CDR3 comprises 15 residues. Trimming removed 6 bases from V and 6 bases from J, with 20 bases in between. Germline V gives CDR1 MNHEY, CDR2 SVGEGT. The CDR3 spells CASSPRGDGKNGYTF. The CDR3 nucleotides are TGTGCCAGCAGCCCGCGGGGTGACGGGAAGAATGGCTACACCTTC.

The chain carries TRBV2 and TRBJ2-5; 9 bases match TRBD1. Germline V gene data show CDR1 as SNHLY and CDR2 as FYNNEI. This CDR3 has 14 amino acids. V lost 5 bases and J lost 3; bases outside the gene matches: 4. For the CDR3, the DNA is TGTGCCAGCAGTCAACAGGGGGCGGAAGAGACCCAGTACTTC. It yields the protein CASSQQGAEETQYF.

The chain joins TRBV4-3 to TRBJ2-3, with D perhaps TRBD2 (5 bases). V was trimmed by 0 bases and J by 2 bases, leaving 6 bases between them. The length of the CDR3 is 14 residues. Germline lookup yields CDR1 LGHNA and CDR2 YSLEER. This chain's CDR3 is CASSQEAATDTQYF. DNA of the CDR3: TGCGCCAGCAGCCAAGAAGCGGCCACAGATACGCAGTATTTT.

CDR3 bases: TGCAGTGCTAGGTCCTCGGGGAGGGTCGGTACCGGGGAGCTGTTTTTT. This gives the protein CSARSSGRVGTGELFF. This chain links TRBV20-1 with TRBJ2-2, with TRBD2 matching over 7 bases. Germline loops: CDR1 DFQATT, CDR2 SNEGSKA (reference sequence). The CDR3 consists of 16 residues. Trimming cost V 3 bases and J 5 bases; bases outside gene matches: 12.

The sample holds a few counts of this clonotype. The rearrangement links TRBV10-3 to TRBJ1-1; TRBD1 is a possible D gene (5 bases). The germline CDR1 and CDR2 sequences are ENHRY and SYGVKD. The CDR3 runs to 14 residues. V lost 6 bases and J 2 bases, leaving 13 bases between the germline ends. The CDR3 is CAIRVGPINTEAFF. The CDR3 coding sequence is TGTGCCATCAGGGTGGGACCAATCAACACTGAAGCTTTCTTT.

In its sample, this clonotype was seen many times. The chain uses TRBV7-3 and TRBJ2-7; unclear D gene. Germline V gives CDR1 SGHTA, CDR2 FQGTGA. This CDR3 comprises 11 residues. V lost 8 bases to trimming and J lost 5 bases, with 10 bases between them. The CDR3 loop reads CASFSADEQYF. For the CDR3, the DNA is TGTGCCAGCTTTTCCGCTGACGAGCAGTACTTC.

This clonotype occurred many times. The rearrangement uses TRBV12-3 or TRBV12-4 and TRBJ1-2; D possibly corresponds to TRBD1 (6 bases). Trimming left V 6 bases short and J 1 base short, with 15 bases between. This CDR3 is 15 amino acids long. CDR3 in DNA: TGTGCCAGCAGCAGTCGGGGGGCGCATAACTATGGCTACACCTTC. Translation gives CASSSRGAHNYGYTF.

This clonotype was recorded at least ten times. This chain connects TRBV5-1 to TRBJ1-1; D ambiguous. The V end was cut by 1 base, the J end by 4 bases, with 11 bases between. Germline V gene lookup returns CDR1 SGHRS and CDR2 YFSETQ. The CDR3 is 14 amino acids. The CDR3 reads CASSLTLGSTEAFF. DNA for the CDR3: TGCGCCAGCAGCTTGACATTGGGTAGCACTGAAGCTTTCTTT.

A few counts support this clonotype. The chain carries TRBV10-3 and TRBJ2-5, with D tentatively TRBD2 (6 bases). The CDR3 spans 13 residues. Per germline, CDR1 ENHRY and CDR2 SYGVKD. The germline V and J ends were trimmed by 8 bases and 1 base, with 11 bases remaining between them. CDR3 nucleotide sequence: TGTGCCATCTCCCGGGACTCCCAAGAGACCCAGTACTTC. Residues: CAISRDSQETQYF.

This chain links TRBV7-9 with TRBJ2-3; TRBD2 agrees at 10 bases. This CDR3 comprises 18 residues. Per the germline V gene, CDR1 is SEHNR and CDR2 is FQNEAQ (reference sequence). Trimming cost V 4 bases and J 1 base; bases outside gene matches: 11. DNA of the CDR3: TGTGCCAGCAGCTGGGGACTAGCGACAACCACTCGCACAGATACGCAGTATTTT. This sequence encodes CASSWGLATTTRTDTQYF. Based on the CDR3 plus reference TRBV7-9 and TRBJ2-3, the full variable domain is DTGVSQNPRHKITKRGQNVTFRCDPISEHNRLYWYRQTLGQGPEFLTYFQNEAQLEKSRLLSDRFSAERPKGSFSTLEIQRTEQGDSAMYLCASSWGLATTTRTDTQYFGPGTRLTVL.

This clonotype was seen a handful of times. This chain uses TRBV5-1 with TRBJ2-7, with D unresolved. The V gene lost 2 bases and the J gene lost 0 bases, with 9 bases spanning the gap. The CDR3 has 14 residues. Germline V lookup: CDR1 SGHRS, CDR2 YFSETQ. The CDR3 region has the DNA TGCGCCAGCAGCTTCTGGCCTAGCTCCTACGAGCAGTACGTC. This encodes CASSFWPSSYEQYV.

This clonotype occurred a few times. V is TRBV7-2 and J is TRBJ1-6; no firm D call. The CDR3 extends over 14 amino acids. V was cut by 5 bases and J by 4 bases, with 9 bases left in between. CDR1 and CDR2 (germline): SGHTA, FQGNSA. The CDR3 DNA reads TGTGCCAGCAGCGGCCGGGAGTATAATTCACCCCTCCACTTT. Translated: CASSGREYNSPLHF.

A few counts support this clonotype. V usage is TRBV3-1 and J usage is TRBJ1-4, with D possibly being TRBD1 (5 bases). CDR3 size: 15 residues. From germline, CDR1 is LGHDT and CDR2 YNNKEL (reference sequence). V lost 4 bases and J 3 bases, leaving 12 bases between the germline ends. The CDR3 spells CASSLSGGPNEKLFF. Written as DNA, the CDR3 is TGTGCCAGCAGCCTCTCCGGGGGACCTAATGAAAAACTGTTTTTT.

The chain links TRBV4-3 to TRBJ2-3; 10 bases align to TRBD2. This CDR3 has 16 amino acids. V shed 1 base and J 1 base; nucleotides not matched to a gene: 2. Germline V lookup: CDR1 LGHNA, CDR2 YSLEER. CDR3: CASSQVLAGGTDTQYF. CDR3 bases: TGCGCCAGCAGCCAAGTTCTAGCGGGGGGCACAGATACGCAGTATTTT.

In this sample, this clonotype turned up a few times. This sequence joins TRBV20-1 and TRBJ1-1; D uncertain. CDR1 is DFQATT, CDR2 SNEGSKA, per germline (reference sequence). The CDR3 totals 13 residues. Trimming took 5 bases from V and 2 from J, leaving 12 bases between them. The CDR3 bases are TGCAGTGCTGCCCTGGATGCCAACACTGAAGCTTTCTTT. Translated, it gives CSAALDANTEAFF.

This clonotype was detected a few times. V is TRBV18 and J is TRBJ1-2, with TRBD1 matching 7 bases. Germline CDR1 and CDR2: KGHSH and LQKENI. The CDR3 is made up of 12 amino acids. J was trimmed by 7 bases and V by 3 bases; bases with no gene match: 2. The CDR3 coding sequence is TGTGCCAGCTCACCGAACAGGGGTGGCTACACCTTC. The encoded protein is CASSPNRGGYTF.

Only a few counts were recorded for this clonotype. The chain links TRBV6-5 to TRBJ2-3; 7 bases agree with TRBD2. Germline lookup yields CDR1 MNHEY and CDR2 SVGAGI. CDR3 size: 13 residues. V dropped 4 bases and J dropped 4; count of bases not matched to a gene: 2. In nucleotides, the CDR3 is TGTGCCAGCAGTTCACTAGCGCCAGATACGCAGTATTTT. This translates into CASSSLAPDTQYF.

The V and J genes are TRBV18 and TRBJ2-1; the match to TRBD1 covers 10 bases. CDR3 size: 16 residues. The trim removed 3 bases at V and 4 bases at J, leaving 6 bases unmatched. Germline-derived CDR1 and CDR2 are KGHSH and LQKENI. CDR3 nucleotide sequence: TGTGCCAGCTCACCTGCCGGGACAGGGGTATACAATGAGCAGTTCTTC. It yields the protein CASSPAGTGVYNEQFF.

The table lists this clonotype with many counts. This chain uses TRBV11-1 with TRBJ2-1; no reliable D call. From germline, CDR1 is SGHAT and CDR2 FQDESV (reference sequence). The germline V and J ends were trimmed by 3 bases and 4 bases, with 10 bases remaining between them. The CDR3 sequence is 14 residues long. In DNA form, the CDR3 reads TGTGCCAGCAGCTTGAGGACCACTTACAATGAGCAGTTCTTC. The encoded protein is CASSLRTTYNEQFF.

The CDR3 DNA is TGTGCCAGCAGCCAAACAGGGGGCGCCGATTATGGCTACACCTTC. Translated: CASSQTGGADYGYTF. The chain joins TRBV14 to TRBJ1-2, with TRBD1 matching 9 bases. The germline V gene has CDR1 SGHDN and CDR2 FVKESK. This CDR3 contains 15 residues. The V gene end was trimmed by 2 bases and the J gene end by 5 bases; junction bases not matched to a gene: 6.

The chain links TRBV18 to TRBJ2-7; D not certain. The CDR3 sequence is 11 residues long. Trimming took 5 bases from V and 6 from J, leaving 8 bases between them. CDR1 KGHSH and CDR2 LQKENI come from the germline V gene. CDR3 amino acids: CASSSSLEQYF. CDR3 DNA sequence: TGTGCCAGCTCATCTTCTCTCGAGCAGTACTTC.

This clonotype was detected a few times. The rearrangement uses TRBV20-1 and TRBJ2-3, with 8 positions matching TRBD2. J was trimmed by 5 bases and V by 1 base; bases with no gene match: 5. CDR1 and CDR2 from the germline V gene are DFQATT and SNEGSKA (reference sequence). The CDR3 totals 14 residues. CDR3: CSARAGGAIDTQYF. Written as DNA, the CDR3 is TGCAGTGCTAGAGCGGGGGGGGCGATAGATACGCAGTATTTT.

The V gene is TRBV6-6, the J gene TRBJ2-3; weak D call: TRBD2 (6 bases). The V gene lost 7 bases and the J gene lost 3 bases, with 17 bases spanning the gap. The CDR3 covers 15 residues. Per the germline V gene, CDR1 is MNHNY and CDR2 is SVGAGI (reference sequence). The CDR3 nucleotides read TGTGCCAGCAAGCGGGTGCGGGGCGTAACAGATACGCAGTATTTT. Translation gives CASKRVRGVTDTQYF.

This sequence joins TRBV5-6 and TRBJ1-1; D is undetermined. Trimming stripped 5 bases from V and 7 bases from J, with 9 bases between. CDR1 is SGHDT and CDR2 is YYEEEE in the germline V gene. This CDR3 spans 11 amino acids. The CDR3 protein is CASSEHGEAFF. For the CDR3, the DNA is TGTGCCAGCAGTGAGCATGGTGAAGCTTTCTTT. The variable domain in full, with the rest retrieved from reference TRBV5-6 and TRBJ1-1, is DAGVTQSPTHLIKTRGQQVTLRCSPKSGHDTVSWYQQALGQGPQFIFQYYEEEERQRGNFPDRFSGHQFPNYSSELNVNALLLGDSALYLCASSEHGEAFFGQGTRLTVV.

The chain combines TRBV7-2 with TRBJ2-3; unclear D gene. CDR1 and CDR2 (germline): SGHTA, FQGNSA. The CDR3 has 15 residues. The ends were cut back, 2 bases at V and 2 bases at J, with 11 bases in the middle. This CDR3 is CASSLIWRPTDTQYF. In DNA form, the CDR3 reads TGTGCCAGCAGCTTAATTTGGCGGCCCACAGATACGCAGTATTTT.

As DNA, the CDR3 is TGTGCCACCAGTGACCCAGGGACAGATACGCAGTATTTT. It translates to CATSDPGTDTQYF. The rearrangement uses TRBV24-1 and TRBJ2-3; D may be TRBD1 (5 bases). The CDR3 spans 13 residues. Germline V gene data show CDR1 as KGHDR and CDR2 as SFDVKD. V was cut by 4 bases and J by 3 bases, with 7 bases left in between.

This clonotype turned up a few times. The genes are TRBV6-6 and TRBJ2-7; 11 bases fit TRBD2. This CDR3 is built from 14 residues. The J segment lost 6 bases and the V segment lost 5 bases, leaving 6 bases of the junction unmatched. Germline CDR1 MNHNY, CDR2 SVGAGI (reference sequence). The CDR3 is CASSPGTSGGEQYF. For the CDR3, the DNA is TGTGCCAGCAGTCCCGGGACTAGCGGTGGCGAGCAGTACTTC.

The sample holds a few counts of this clonotype. This chain uses TRBV9 with TRBJ2-6; D is unclear. Per the germline V gene, CDR1 is SGDLS and CDR2 is YYNGEE. The V and J ends lost 2 bases and 2 bases respectively, with 8 bases between them. This CDR3 has 15 residues. CDR3 nucleotide sequence: TGTGCCAGCAGCGTCGGCAGTGCTGGGGCCAACGTCCTGACTTTC. Its protein product is CASSVGSAGANVLTF. Using reference TRBV9 and TRBJ2-6 for the parts outside the CDR3, the full variable domain is DSGVTQTPKHLITATGQRVTLRCSPRSGDLSVYWYQQSLDQGLQFLIQYYNGEERAKGNILERFSAQQFPDLHSELNLSSLELGDSALYFCASSVGSAGANVLTFGAGSRLTVL.

This clonotype was observed a handful of times. The chain couples TRBV7-6 to TRBJ2-7, with D possibly called TRBD1 or TRBD2 (5 bases each). Germline-derived CDR1 and CDR2 are SGHVS and FNYEAQ. The germline V and J ends were trimmed by 5 bases and 0 bases, with 11 bases remaining between them. The CDR3 consists of 14 residues. CDR3 coding DNA: TGTGCCAGCAGCCCGGGACCGAGCTCCTACGAGCAGTACGTC. Translating gives CASSPGPSSYEQYV.